Listed below are T cell receptor beta chains from one sample, sequenced in a study of blood T cell repertoires in COVID-19. Clones were read by immunoSEQ multiplex PCR, and TCRdb kept only the in-frame ones, dropping some. The sample lists some 290,000 clones; 81% were seen once. The sequenced sample consisted of peripheral blood. Receptor source: a woman between 55 and 75 years old with active or convalescent COVID-19. The CDR3 runs from the conserved cysteine through the conserved F or W.

v_call: TRBV6-2/TRBV6-3
j_call: TRBJ1-2
cdr3_aa: CASSYGGYGYTF

v_call: TRBV2
j_call: TRBJ2-3
cdr3_aa: CASRGSFSSVDTQYF

v_call: TRBV11-1
j_call: TRBJ1-1
cdr3_aa: CASSLGTGGITEAFF

v_call: TRBV5-1
j_call: TRBJ2-3
cdr3_aa: CASSWASGGVPDTQYF

v_call: TRBV9
j_call: TRBJ2-1
cdr3_aa: CASSAEERPSLRNPYNEQFF

v_call: TRBV9
j_call: TRBJ1-1
cdr3_aa: CASSVGWTGGMNTEAFF

v_call: TRBV11-3
j_call: TRBJ2-4
cdr3_aa: CASSLDSGIQYF

v_call: TRBV12-3/TRBV12-4
j_call: TRBJ2-7
cdr3_aa: CASSMTSYEQYF

v_call: TRBV2
j_call: TRBJ2-3
cdr3_aa: CAGGIGGGPADTQYF

v_call: TRBV11-3
j_call: TRBJ2-7
cdr3_aa: CASSLRRPGGTGKSQQYF

v_call: TRBV7-7
j_call: TRBJ1-1
cdr3_aa: CASSLDKNTEAFF

v_call: TRBV7-9
j_call: TRBJ1-5
cdr3_aa: CASSLGPGQGSNQPQHF

v_call: TRBV5-1
j_call: TRBJ2-3
cdr3_aa: CASSFPLDLGTQYF

v_call: TRBV30
j_call: TRBJ1-6
cdr3_aa: CASQGAGAPLHF

v_call: TRBV13
j_call: TRBJ2-3
cdr3_aa: CASSSGSWYTQYF

v_call: TRBV14
j_call: TRBJ2-1
cdr3_aa: CASSLLGAGGLDEQFF

v_call: TRBV11-2
j_call: TRBJ1-1
cdr3_aa: CASSLFPLGERTRRTEAFF

v_call: TRBV27
j_call: TRBJ1-5
cdr3_aa: CASSSAGPYQPQHF

v_call: TRBV19
j_call: TRBJ2-5
cdr3_aa: CASSIGGGAQETQYF

v_call: TRBV4-1
j_call: TRBJ2-1
cdr3_aa: CASRRIAGPFYNEQFF

v_call: TRBV5-4
j_call: TRBJ2-2
cdr3_aa: CASSLGGEPGELFF

v_call: TRBV27
j_call: TRBJ1-2
cdr3_aa: CASSPGGALYGYTF

v_call: TRBV7-9
j_call: TRBJ2-5
cdr3_aa: CASSFPGKAQETQYF

v_call: TRBV18
j_call: TRBJ2-7
cdr3_aa: CASSPGGRGDEQYF

v_call: TRBV11-2
j_call: TRBJ1-4
cdr3_aa: CASSSLNRGELFF

v_call: TRBV2
j_call: TRBJ1-6
cdr3_aa: CARNRGGRVSPLHF

v_call: TRBV27
j_call: TRBJ1-2
cdr3_aa: CASTTYRGAGGYGYTF

v_call: TRBV19
j_call: TRBJ2-3
cdr3_aa: CASSMGPGGPGDTQYF

v_call: TRBV5-4
j_call: TRBJ1-6
cdr3_aa: CASSNQDRGYNSPLHF

v_call: TRBV6-6
j_call: TRBJ2-2
cdr3_aa: CASSHRRSGLAGGPTGELFF

v_call: TRBV5-6
j_call: TRBJ2-7
cdr3_aa: CASSSFGQGPYTYEQYF

v_call: TRBV5-6
j_call: TRBJ2-1
cdr3_aa: CASSLGQQAYNEQFF

v_call: TRBV9
j_call: TRBJ2-2
cdr3_aa: CASSASGGFPGELFF

v_call: TRBV10-1
j_call: TRBJ2-1
cdr3_aa: CASSESSGGPLEQFF

v_call: TRBV6-4
j_call: TRBJ1-2
cdr3_aa: CASSADRGSGYGYTF

v_call: TRBV2
j_call: TRBJ1-4
cdr3_aa: CASNGAGVNEKLFF

v_call: TRBV19
j_call: TRBJ2-1
cdr3_aa: CASSIDTVGRGGPNEQFF

v_call: TRBV2
j_call: TRBJ1-1
cdr3_aa: CASSERGASMNTEAFF

v_call: TRBV6-4
j_call: TRBJ1-2
cdr3_aa: CASSPGQGRLADGYTF

v_call: TRBV12-3/TRBV12-4
j_call: TRBJ2-5
cdr3_aa: CASSFTDRETQYF

v_call: TRBV18
j_call: TRBJ1-5
cdr3_aa: CASSPPEGVNQPQHF

v_call: TRBV30
j_call: TRBJ1-5
cdr3_aa: CAWSVWGRYSNQPQHF

v_call: TRBV6-6
j_call: TRBJ2-7
cdr3_aa: CASRGGTGVYEQYF

v_call: TRBV9
j_call: TRBJ1-2
cdr3_aa: CASSANPSGGNYGYTF

v_call: TRBV9
j_call: TRBJ1-2
cdr3_aa: CASSVAPGGRGYTF